The rows below give T cell receptor beta chains drawn from one sample of a study of cytomegalovirus exposure and HLA in healthy donors. Using immunoSEQ multiplex PCR, the repertoire was profiled, and TCRdb retains in-frame clones only, with some absent. Counted here are 150,000 to 200,000 clones, more than 85% occurring once; the ten biggest clones make up approximately 1.9%. The sequencing input was PBMCs. The receptors shown here come from a woman aged 18-30 years in good health and CMV-seronegative. CDR3s include the opening cysteine and the closing phenylalanine or tryptophan. The order of the fields is J gene, D gene, clone size, V gene, CDR3 DNA, CDR3 protein. D genes are given only for firm matches. For some rows the clone size is stated as once, few or many, or as a class when expanded; others skip it.

J: TRBJ1-5
D: TRBD1
size: .
V: TRBV7-2
DNA: TGTGCCAGCAGCCTGACAGGGGCCCATAGCAATCAGCCCCAGCATTTT
CDR3: CASSLTGAHSNQPQHF

J: TRBJ2-7
D: .
size: .
V: TRBV6-5
DNA: TGTGCCAGCAGTGCTAGTAGCCCCTCCTACGAGCAGTACTTC
CDR3: CASSASSPSYEQYF

J: TRBJ2-7
D: .
size: .
V: TRBV29-1
DNA: TGCAGCGTCCGGACACTGTACGAGCAGTACTTC
CDR3: CSVRTLYEQYF

J: TRBJ2-1
D: .
size: .
V: TRBV11-2
DNA: TGTGCCAGCAGCTCCCACAGGCCCTCGGAGCAGTTCTTC
CDR3: CASSSHRPSEQFF

J: TRBJ1-2
D: TRBD1
size: .
V: TRBV6-5
DNA: TGTGCCAGCAGCCGGGACAGTAACTATGGCTACACCTTC
CDR3: CASSRDSNYGYTF

J: TRBJ1-1
D: .
size: .
V: TRBV25-1
DNA: TGTGCCAGCAGTGAATCTCCAGGACTTAACAAAAAGAACACTGAAGCTTTCTTT
CDR3: CASSESPGLNKKNTEAFF

J: TRBJ2-1
D: TRBD2
size: .
V: TRBV7-6
DNA: TGTGCCAGCAGCTCGCTACTAGCGGGGAATGAGCAGTTCTTC
CDR3: CASSSLLAGNEQFF

J: TRBJ2-7
D: .
size: .
V: TRBV11-3
DNA: TGTGCCAGCAGCTTATACCCCGGGGTTAGCGGTTCCTACGAGCAGTACTTC
CDR3: CASSLYPGVSGSYEQYF

J: TRBJ2-5
D: TRBD2
size: .
V: TRBV4-1
DNA: TGCGCCAGCAGTTTCGGACTAGCGGATCAAGAGACCCAGTACTTC
CDR3: CASSFGLADQETQYF

J: TRBJ2-7
D: TRBD2
size: .
V: TRBV5-8
DNA: TGTGCCAGCAGCCACCCCCCGGCTAGCGGCCTCCTAATCTACGAGCAGTACTTC
CDR3: CASSHPPASGLLIYEQYF

J: TRBJ2-1
D: TRBD2
size: .
V: TRBV6-5
DNA: TGTGCCAGCAGTTCAGCGGGACTCCTTTACAATGAGCAGTTCTTC
CDR3: CASSSAGLLYNEQFF

J: TRBJ1-1
D: .
size: .
V: TRBV2
DNA: TGTGCCAGCACTGCATTGACAGGTCAAATGAACACTGAAGCTTTCTTT
CDR3: CASTALTGQMNTEAFF

J: TRBJ2-2
D: .
size: .
V: TRBV10-2
DNA: TGCGCCAGCTGGCCGGGAAGCGGGGAGCTGTTTTTT
CDR3: CASWPGSGELFF

J: TRBJ1-2
D: .
size: .
V: TRBV5-4
DNA: TGTGCCAGCAGCTTGGTTGGGGGGTTCCTTACTGGCTACACCTTC
CDR3: CASSLVGGFLTGYTF

J: TRBJ2-2
D: .
size: .
V: TRBV11-3
DNA: TGTGCCAGCAGCTTCCAGGGGGGTTCGAGCACCGGGGAGCTGTTTTTT
CDR3: CASSFQGGSSTGELFF

J: TRBJ1-1
D: .
size: .
V: TRBV5-1
DNA: TGCGCCAGCAGCTTCAACAGGGAAGCTTTCTTT
CDR3: CASSFNREAFF

J: TRBJ2-7
D: .
size: .
V: TRBV7-9
DNA: TGTGCCAGCAGCTTACCCGGCTACGAGCAGTACTTC
CDR3: CASSLPGYEQYF

J: TRBJ1-1
D: .
size: .
V: TRBV2
DNA: TGTGCCAGCAGCCCTAGGGGCGGTCTAACGCCGAATGAGTACACTGAAGCTTTCTTT
CDR3: CASSPRGGLTPNEYTEAFF

J: TRBJ2-5
D: TRBD1
size: .
V: TRBV28
DNA: TGTGCCAGCAGCCTTCACAGGGGTATCGCCGAGACCCAGTACTTC
CDR3: CASSLHRGIAETQYF

J: TRBJ1-1
D: .
size: .
V: TRBV29-1
DNA: TGCAGCGTTGACACCACTGAGGCTGAAGCTTTCTTT
CDR3: CSVDTTEAEAFF

J: TRBJ2-3
D: TRBD2
size: once
V: TRBV2
DNA: TGTGCCAGCAGTGAAAGGGGACTAGCGGGGGGGCTGCGTCCAGATACGCAGTATTTT
CDR3: CASSERGLAGGLRPDTQYF

J: TRBJ1-5
D: TRBD1
size: .
V: TRBV19
DNA: TGTGCCAGTAGTCTCCGGACAGGGGGCTCGTTTAGCAATCAGCCCCAGCATTTT
CDR3: CASSLRTGGSFSNQPQHF

J: TRBJ1-2
D: .
size: .
V: TRBV5-6
DNA: TGTGCCAGCAGTTTACAGGCTAACTATGGCTACACCTTC
CDR3: CASSLQANYGYTF

J: TRBJ1-1
D: .
size: .
V: TRBV29-1
DNA: TGCAGCGTTGGGGGCCCGAGTGTGGCTGAAGCTTTCTTT
CDR3: CSVGGPSVAEAFF

J: TRBJ1-4
D: .
size: .
V: TRBV19
DNA: TGTGCCAGTAGTATAGTTGGCTGGGCGCAAAAACTGTTTTTT
CDR3: CASSIVGWAQKLFF

J: TRBJ2-5
D: .
size: .
V: TRBV5-1
DNA: TGCGCCAGCAGCTTGGGGCAGGCTCAAGAGACCCAGTACTTC
CDR3: CASSLGQAQETQYF

J: TRBJ2-2
D: .
size: .
V: TRBV5-1
DNA: TGCGCCAGCAGCTTGACAGGGTGGACCGGGGAGCTGTTTTTT
CDR3: CASSLTGWTGELFF

J: TRBJ2-3
D: .
size: .
V: TRBV5-4
DNA: TGTGCCAGCAGCTCGGTAGCAGAAATCACAGATACGCAGTATTTT
CDR3: CASSSVAEITDTQYF

J: TRBJ1-1
D: .
size: .
V: TRBV19
DNA: TGTGCCAGTAACTCCAGGGAAATGACTGAAGCTTTCTTT
CDR3: CASNSREMTEAFF

J: TRBJ1-1
D: .
size: .
V: TRBV30
DNA: TGTGCTCAGGGGCGGTTGAACACTGAAGCTTTCTTT
CDR3: CAQGRLNTEAFF

J: TRBJ2-7
D: TRBD2
size: few
V: TRBV6-5
DNA: TGTGCCAGCAGGACTAGCGAAAGCTCCTACGAGCAGTACTTC
CDR3: CASRTSESSYEQYF

J: TRBJ2-5
D: .
size: .
V: TRBV7-8
DNA: TGTGCCACCGGAGGGGGCGGTGGGACCCAGTACTTC
CDR3: CATGGGGGTQYF

J: TRBJ1-2
D: TRBD1
size: .
V: TRBV30
DNA: TGTGCCTGGAGTGGGACAGGGTGGTCCACCTTC
CDR3: CAWSGTGWSTF

J: TRBJ2-7
D: TRBD1
size: .
V: TRBV10-3
DNA: TGTGCCATCAGCCGGCGCGAGGGACAGGGCTCCTACGAGCAGTACTTC
CDR3: CAISRREGQGSYEQYF

J: TRBJ2-6
D: TRBD2
size: .
V: TRBV5-5
DNA: TGTGCCAGCAGCCGAATACTCGGGGGGGGCTACTCTGGGGCCAACGTCCTGACTTTC
CDR3: CASSRILGGGYSGANVLTF

J: TRBJ1-1
D: TRBD1
size: .
V: TRBV9
DNA: TGTGCCAGCAGCGCCGGTAGATTGACAGGGGGCAAAGAAGGAGCTTTCTTT
CDR3: CASSAGRLTGGKEGAFF